This T cell receptor beta chain came from a study of T-cell memory formation after mild COVID-19. Study-level findings and limits: Shrinking CD4+ clones were chiefly CM and EM; CD8+ ones were chiefly EMRA. Clones contracting day 15 to 85 were balanced CD4/CD8; later expanders leaned CD4+. For second-wave clones that peaked at day 37, SARS-CoV-2 specificity went unverified.

Trimming shortened V by 3 bases and J by 5 bases, and 8 bases separated the two germline ends. CDR1 and CDR2 from the germline V gene are SEHNR and FQNEAQ (reference sequence). The CDR3 is made up of 14 amino acids. This clonotype has more than one count but fewer than ten. Its specificity is unknown. Constant-segment primers and 5'RACE yielded cDNA libraries for TCR alpha and TCR beta, each carrying sample barcodes and UMIs. TCRdb re-called the 5' RACE reads through MiXCR, storing one row per CDR3 protein. Of 40,000 to 45,000 distinct CDR3 sequences listed, more than 9% are singletons. Sequencing was done on a sample of PBMCs or a T cell subset sorted from them (not recorded which). The chain combines TRBV7-9 with TRBJ1-6; D gene ambiguous. The receptor was derived from an adult woman who had mild COVID-19 (a few samples of this study predate the infection). Cell type and time point are not known. For the CDR3, the DNA is TGTGCCAGCAGCTTCTCCGGGAATAATTCACCCCTCCACTTT. Its protein is CASSFSGNNSPLHF.